Below are 4 T cell receptor beta chains sequenced from a single sample in a study of blood T cells in healthy people across ages. Primed by a sample-barcoded 5' primer and a J-beta primer mix, a second PCR proceeded for 7 to 11 cycles. Via MiXCR, TCRdb re-called the 5' RACE reads, giving one row per CDR3 protein. The data hold about 1.7 million distinct CDR3 sequences, with roughly 30% observed a single time. The specimen sequenced was blood. The receptors originated from a woman aged 25 to 39 in good health.

The chain has TRBV10-3 and TRBJ1-1; 7 nucleotides line up with TRBD1. CDR1 ENHRY and CDR2 SYGVKD come from the germline V gene. The CDR3 is 17 amino acids. J lost 1 base, V lost 6 bases, and 14 bases had no gene match. This CDR3 reads CAIRISLGGQANTEAFF. The DNA for the CDR3 is TGTGCCATCAGAATAAGTTTGGGAGGACAGGCGAACACTGAAGCTTTCTTT.

The chain has TRBV20-1 and TRBJ2-5; weak D call: TRBD2 (5 bases). The CDR3 loop spans 14 amino acids. Germline V gene data show CDR1 as DFQATT and CDR2 as SNEGSKA (reference sequence). The V end lost 0 bases, the J end lost 13 bases, and 21 bases lay between the germline ends. The CDR3 protein is CSARDLGGDSEVYF. The CDR3 coding sequence is TGCAGTGCTAGAGATCTCGGAGGAGATTCAGAGGTGTACTTC.

In its sample, this clonotype was seen a few times. CDR3 sequence reads: CSARDSGARWRTEAFF. CDR3 nucleotide sequence: TGCAGTGCTAGAGATTCGGGGGCGCGATGGAGGACTGAAGCTTTCTTT. This chain links TRBV20-1 with TRBJ1-1; tentatively, D is TRBD1 (6 bases). V was trimmed by 0 bases and J by 5 bases, leaving 19 bases between them. The germline V gene has CDR1 DFQATT and CDR2 SNEGSKA (reference sequence). This CDR3 is 16 amino acids long.

This clonotype was observed a few times. CDR3 DNA: TGCGCCAGCAGCTTGGAAGGGGACAGGATCTCCTACGAGCAGTACTTC. Translated, it gives CASSLEGDRISYEQYF. The J gene is TRBJ2-7, the V gene TRBV5-1, with 8 bases identical to TRBD1. V dropped 0 bases and J dropped 0; count of bases not matched to a gene: 5. The CDR3 consists of 16 residues. In germline, CDR1 is SGHRS, CDR2 YFSETQ.